This TCR beta chain was retrieved from a study of T cell repertoires in cytomegalovirus infection. Study conclusions and caveats: Cumulative public TCR beta family frequency identified CMV carriers with the relevant HLA.

The ends lost 5 bases at V and 8 bases at J; junction bases unmatched: 9. Germline assignment: CDR1 SGHTA and CDR2 FQGTGA. This CDR3 is 16 amino acids long. This clonotype has just a few counts. What it binds is unknown. A single record per CDR3 protein comes from TCRdb applying MiXCR to the reads. This sample carries around 140,000 distinct CDR3 sequences, about 6% of them seen once, and the ten largest clones take under 20%. This TCR derives from a human donor in good health (CMV status not recorded). Some clones in this sample may be carry-over from other donors' samples. The gene calls are TRBV7-3 and TRBJ2-1, with 13 bases identical to TRBD2. Specimen: PBMCs. The CDR3 reads CASSPRLAGGLDEQFF. The CDR3 bases are TGTGCCAGCAGCCCTCGACTAGCGGGGGGCCTCGATGAGCAGTTCTTC.